This T cell receptor (beta chain) was identified during a study of CD8 T cells in ankylosing spondylitis. Study-wide results and caveats: Ankylosing spondylitis blood appeared to carry a characteristic TCR beta motif of roughly eight highly homologous variants. Significant enrichment of disease-linked clones was reportedly seen in matched ankylosing spondylitis synovial fluid. Those disease-linked clones were CD8+; they were also relatively rare in peripheral blood.

Points on this clonotype: What it binds is not known.

For TCR beta, libraries came from quantitative 5'-RACE with molecular barcodes. MiXCR was run by TCRdb on the 5' RACE reads, yielding one entry per CDR3 protein. The sample lists approximately 210,000 distinct CDR3 sequences; roughly 13% were seen once. Germline loops: CDR1 SGHDN, CDR2 FVKESK. V was cut by 0 bases and J by 4 bases, with 13 bases left in between. This CDR3 spans 15 amino acids. Source material: blood, either unsorted or a sorted T cell fraction (not recorded which). This TCR derives from a male donor with ankylosing spondylitis or in good health (not recorded which). The rearrangement joins TRBV14 to TRBJ2-7; D assignment may be TRBD1 or TRBD2 (6 bases each). CDR3 in amino acids: CASSQDRGARYEQYF. CDR3 nucleotides: TGTGCCAGCAGCCAAGATAGGGGGGCGCGGTACGAGCAGTACTTC.